This T cell receptor (beta chain) was profiled in a study of Tregs in tolerant kidney transplant recipients. Overall study findings and caveats: Expanding Tregs on activated donor B cells appeared to best identify donor-specific TCRbeta clones.

Unstimulated Tregs (CD4+CD25+CD127-) and CD4+CD25- non-Tregs were sorted from PBMCs. Worth noting for this clone: Its target is unknown.

TCRdb keeps only in-frame clones here, not all; method: immunoSEQ multiplex PCR. Seen here are about 88,000 clones, 90% to 95% observed once, and the top ten hold 4.7%. This TCR came from a human donor in good health. Sequenced sample: CD8+ T cells from blood.

The CDR3 here is CASRGDNEQFF. CDR3 coding DNA: TGTGCCAGCAGGGGGGATAATGAGCAGTTCTTC. The chain combines TRBV13 with TRBJ2-1; D possibly uses TRBD1 or TRBD2 (5 bases each). V gave up 6 bases and J gave up 7 bases, with 7 bases separating them. Germline V gene sequence: CDR1 PRHDT, CDR2 FYEKMQ (reference sequence). CDR3 length: 11 residues.